A selection of T cell receptor beta chains follows, all from one sample in a study of T cell clones after liver transplantation. Sequencing was performed with immunoSEQ multiplex PCR; in TCRdb, only in-frame clones are kept and a portion is missing. The sample has around 60,000 clones, about two thirds seen once. Specimen: CD4+ T cells from blood, collected before liver transplant. These receptors were taken from a human donor who received a liver transplant. Both conserved end residues are part of each CDR3. The D gene is left open where the match is weak. Rows give clone size only sometimes, using once, few, many, or a class for an expanded clone.

d_gene	abundance	v_gene	j_gene	CDR3aa	CDR3nt
TRBD1	.	TRBV11-2	TRBJ2-5	CASTPYPWDRGRETQYF	TGTGCCAGCACCCCGTACCCCTGGGACAGGGGGCGAGAGACCCAGTACTTC
.	.	TRBV27	TRBJ1-5	CASSLSSGYSNQPQHF	TGTGCCAGCAGTTTAAGCTCAGGGTATAGCAATCAGCCCCAGCATTTT
TRBD2	.	TRBV30	TRBJ2-5	CAWNSGGGPVTQYF	TGTGCCTGGAACAGCGGCGGGGGGCCGGTGACCCAGTACTTC
.	.	TRBV27	TRBJ2-7	CASSLIRGFLTYEQYF	TGTGCCAGCAGTCTAATTAGGGGCTTCCTTACCTACGAGCAGTACTTC
TRBD1	.	TRBV5-6	TRBJ1-3	CASSLGGTGVEGNTIYF	TGTGCCAGCAGCTTGGGTGGTACAGGGGTCGAAGGAAACACCATATATTTT
TRBD2	.	TRBV14	TRBJ2-1	CASSPGGVDVVYNEQFF	TGTGCCAGCAGTCCGGGAGGGGTGGACGTGGTTTACAATGAGCAGTTCTTC
.	once	TRBV18	TRBJ2-2	CASGGLPAPGANTGELFF	TGTGCCAGCGGAGGATTGCCGGCCCCGGGTGCGAACACCGGGGAGCTGTTTTTT
.	few	TRBV18	TRBJ1-5	CASSPGGAGVNQPQHF	TGTGCCAGCTCACCAGGGGGAGCAGGGGTCAATCAGCCCCAGCATTTT
.	few	TRBV18	TRBJ1-5	CASSPSSGNQPQHF	TGTGCCAGCTCCCCGTCGTCAGGCAATCAGCCCCAGCATTTT
TRBD1	.	TRBV29-1	TRBJ1-1	CSGRDRVPEAFF	TGCAGCGGCCGAGACAGGGTCCCTGAAGCTTTCTTT
.	.	TRBV5-1	TRBJ2-1	CASSLGGANEQFF	TGCGCCAGCAGCTTGGGAGGAGCGAATGAGCAGTTCTTC
TRBD1	.	TRBV29-1	TRBJ1-3	CSFSTGGGNTIYF	TGCAGCTTTTCGACAGGGGGTGGAAACACCATATATTTT
.	.	TRBV6-1	TRBJ1-5	CASSATAHQPQHF	TGTGCCAGCAGTGCCACAGCCCACCAGCCCCAGCATTTT
.	many	TRBV5-4	TRBJ1-3	CASSAQGSGNTIYF	TGTGCCAGCAGCGCCCAGGGCTCTGGAAACACCATATATTTT
.	.	TRBV5-6	TRBJ2-5	CASSLDLLHQETQYF	TGTGCCAGCAGCTTGGATTTACTCCACCAAGAGACCCAGTACTTC
TRBD1	few	TRBV6-5	TRBJ1-4	CASSYHGQGAEKLFF	TGTGCCAGCAGTTACCACGGGCAGGGGGCGGAAAAACTGTTTTTT
.	.	TRBV30	TRBJ2-2	CAWKLTGTLNTGELFF	TGTGCCTGGAAGTTAACCGGGACACTCAACACCGGGGAGCTGTTTTTT
TRBD1	.	TRBV9	TRBJ1-4	CASSSGQGSEKLFF	TGTGCCAGCAGCTCCGGACAGGGGAGCGAAAAACTGTTTTTT